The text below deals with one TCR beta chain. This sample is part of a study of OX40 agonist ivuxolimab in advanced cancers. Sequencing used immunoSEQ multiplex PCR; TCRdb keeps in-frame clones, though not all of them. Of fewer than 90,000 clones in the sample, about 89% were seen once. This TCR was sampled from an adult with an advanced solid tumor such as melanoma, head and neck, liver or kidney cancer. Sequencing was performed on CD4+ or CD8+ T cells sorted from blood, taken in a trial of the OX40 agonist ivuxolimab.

The CDR3, as DNA: TGTGCCAGTAGTATAGGGGGGGCTGGATCCCTACAAGAGACCCAGTACTTC. Amino acids: CASSIGGAGSLQETQYF. The chain has TRBV19 and TRBJ2-5; D could derive from TRBD1 or TRBD2 (6 bases each). The CDR3 covers 17 residues. Germline CDR1 LNHDA, CDR2 SQIVND (reference sequence). The V end lost 1 base, the J end lost 2 bases, and 17 bases lay between the germline ends.